Listed below are T cell receptor beta chains from one sample, sequenced in a study of post-analysis software for immune sequencing data. MiXCR, applied by TCRdb to the PCR reads, yields one record per CDR3 protein. This table has roughly 400,000 distinct CDR3 sequences, 35% to 45% appearing once. Sample: blood. Receptors were obtained from a girl aged 2 to 10 with multiple sclerosis. Both conserved end residues are part of each CDR3. A D gene is named only where the DNA matches it firmly. Expanded clones get a size class; other rows say once, few or many, or leave the size out.

TRBJ2-7	.	TRBV4-3	.	TGCGCCAGCAGCCAAGATCGGACACGCACCTACGAGCAGTACTTC	CASSQDRTRTYEQYF
TRBJ2-7	.	TRBV5-8	.	TGTGCCAGCAGCTTGTCAAAGTCCGAGCAGTACTTC	CASSLSKSEQYF
TRBJ2-7	.	TRBV7-2	many	TGTGCCAGCAGCTTAGTTGCCCTCTTCTACGAGCAGTACTTC	CASSLVALFYEQYF
TRBJ2-1	TRBD2	TRBV18	.	TGTGCCAGCTCACCACCGGGCGGGGGGGCCTACAATGAGCAGTTCTTC	CASSPPGGGAYNEQFF
TRBJ2-1	.	TRBV29-1	many	TGCAGCGTTGAAGATCGAGGGAATGACAATGAGCAGTTCTTC	CSVEDRGNDNEQFF
TRBJ2-7	.	TRBV12-3/TRBV12-4	.	TGTGCCAGCAGTTTGCGGGGGCAAGTGGAGTACTTC	CASSLRGQVEYF
TRBJ1-5	.	TRBV7-2	few	TGTGCCAGCAGCCCTGGACGGCAATCATGGCCCCAGCATTTT	CASSPGRQSWPQHF
TRBJ1-4	.	TRBV6-1	.	TGTGCCAGCAGGACCTCTAATGAAAAACTGTTTTTT	CASRTSNEKLFF
TRBJ2-1	.	TRBV12-3/TRBV12-4	few	TGTGCCAGCATTGTGTCAGGGTACAACAATGAGCAGTTCTTC	CASIVSGYNNEQFF
TRBJ1-4	.	TRBV5-1	.	TGCGCCAGCAGCTCCACCCGGCGGGAAAAACTGTTTTTT	CASSSTRREKLFF
TRBJ2-7	.	TRBV10-3	many	TGTGCCATCAGTGAAAGCAGCTCTAGGGGCGAGCAGTACTTC	CAISESSSRGEQYF
TRBJ2-1	TRBD2	TRBV27	.	TGTGCCAGCAGTTTACCCGGGACTAATTACAATGAGCAGTTCTTC	CASSLPGTNYNEQFF
TRBJ2-7	.	TRBV18	.	TGTGCCAGCTCATCACTGCCGTCCTCCTACGAGCAGTACTTC	CASSSLPSSYEQYF
TRBJ1-2	.	TRBV6-1	.	TGTGCCAGCAGTGCTCAGGCCACCCCATATGGCTACACCTTC	CASSAQATPYGYTF